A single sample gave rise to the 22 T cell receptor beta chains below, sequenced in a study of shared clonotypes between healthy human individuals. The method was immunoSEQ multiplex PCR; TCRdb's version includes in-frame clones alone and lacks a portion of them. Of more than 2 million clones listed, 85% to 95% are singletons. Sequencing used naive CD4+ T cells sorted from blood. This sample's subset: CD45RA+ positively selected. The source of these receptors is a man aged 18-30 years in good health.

The CDR3 loop is CAAASGAAQETQYF. The DNA of the CDR3 is TGTGCCGCGGCTAGCGGAGCAGCTCAAGAGACCCAGTACTTC. The chain joins TRBV30 to TRBJ2-5, with 7 bases that match TRBD2. This CDR3 spans 14 amino acids. V lost 8 bases to trimming and J lost 2 bases; unmatched junction nucleotides: 11. CDR1 and CDR2 (germline): GTSNPN, SVGIG (reference sequence).

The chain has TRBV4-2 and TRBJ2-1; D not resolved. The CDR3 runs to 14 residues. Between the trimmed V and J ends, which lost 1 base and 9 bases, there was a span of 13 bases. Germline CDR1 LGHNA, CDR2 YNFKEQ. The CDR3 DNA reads TGTGCCAGCAGCCAAGGACTGCTAACGGGTGAGCAGTTCTTC. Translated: CASSQGLLTGEQFF.

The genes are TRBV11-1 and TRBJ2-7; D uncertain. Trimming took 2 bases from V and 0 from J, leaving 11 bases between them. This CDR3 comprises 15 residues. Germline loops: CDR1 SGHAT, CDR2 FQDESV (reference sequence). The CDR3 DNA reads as TGTGCCAGCAGCTTATTGCGCGACACCTCCTACGAGCAGTACTTC. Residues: CASSLLRDTSYEQYF.

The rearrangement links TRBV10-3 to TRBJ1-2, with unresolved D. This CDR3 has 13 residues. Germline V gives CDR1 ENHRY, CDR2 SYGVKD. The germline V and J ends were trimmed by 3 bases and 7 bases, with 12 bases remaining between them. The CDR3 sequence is CAISDGVEGGYTF. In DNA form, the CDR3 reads TGTGCCATCAGTGACGGTGTCGAAGGTGGCTACACCTTC.

CDR3 protein: CSVEAGDGYTF. The CDR3 region has the DNA TGCAGCGTTGAAGCAGGGGACGGCTACACCTTC. V usage is TRBV29-1 and J usage is TRBJ1-2; possible D gene TRBD1, 6 bases. The CDR3 runs 11 residues. Trimming took 1 base from V and 8 from J, leaving 8 bases between them. The germline gives CDR1 SQVTM, CDR2 ANQGSEA.

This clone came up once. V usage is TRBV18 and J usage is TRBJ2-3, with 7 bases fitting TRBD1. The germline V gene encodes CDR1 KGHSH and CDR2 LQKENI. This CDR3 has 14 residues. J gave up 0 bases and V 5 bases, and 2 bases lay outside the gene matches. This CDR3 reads CASSVQGSTDTQYF. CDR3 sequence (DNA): TGTGCCAGCTCAGTACAGGGGAGCACAGATACGCAGTATTTT. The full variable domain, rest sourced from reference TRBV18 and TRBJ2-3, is NAGVMQNPRHLVRRRGQEARLRCSPMKGHSHVYWYRQLPEEGLKFMVYLQKENIIDESGMPKERFSAEFPKEGPSILRIQQVVRGDSAAYFCASSVQGSTDTQYFGPGTRLTVL.

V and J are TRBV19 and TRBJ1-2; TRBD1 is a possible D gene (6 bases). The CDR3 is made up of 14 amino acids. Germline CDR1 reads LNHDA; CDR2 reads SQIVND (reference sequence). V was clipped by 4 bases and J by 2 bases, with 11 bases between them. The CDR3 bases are TGTGCCAGTAGTAAAGGCGGGGGCAACTATGGCTACACCTTC. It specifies CASSKGGGNYGYTF.

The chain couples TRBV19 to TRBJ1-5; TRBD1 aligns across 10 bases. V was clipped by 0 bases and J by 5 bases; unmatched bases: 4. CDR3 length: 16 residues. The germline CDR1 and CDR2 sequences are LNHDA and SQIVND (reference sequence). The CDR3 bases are TGTGCCAGTAGTATAGATCGGGACAGGGGAGATCAGCCCCAGCATTTT. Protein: CASSIDRDRGDQPQHF.

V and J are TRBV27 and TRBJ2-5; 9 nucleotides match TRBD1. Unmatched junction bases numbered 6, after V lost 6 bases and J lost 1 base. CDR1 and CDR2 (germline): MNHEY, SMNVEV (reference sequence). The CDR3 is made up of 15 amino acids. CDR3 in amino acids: CASSISTGGQETQYF. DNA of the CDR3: TGTGCCAGCAGCATCTCGACAGGGGGCCAAGAGACCCAGTACTTC.

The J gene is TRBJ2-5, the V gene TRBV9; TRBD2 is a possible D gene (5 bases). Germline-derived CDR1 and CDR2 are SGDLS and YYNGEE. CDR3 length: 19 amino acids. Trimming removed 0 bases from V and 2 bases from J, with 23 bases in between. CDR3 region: CASSVGDSVGGLSQETQYF. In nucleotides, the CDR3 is TGTGCCAGCAGCGTAGGAGACTCAGTTGGCGGGCTCTCTCAAGAGACCCAGTACTTC.

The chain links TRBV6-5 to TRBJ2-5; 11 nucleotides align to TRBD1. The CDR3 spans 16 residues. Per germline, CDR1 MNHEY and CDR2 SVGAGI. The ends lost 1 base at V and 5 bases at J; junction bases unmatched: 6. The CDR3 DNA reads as TGTGCCAGCAGTTACTTGGACAGGGGGCATGGGGAGACCCAGTACTTC. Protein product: CASSYLDRGHGETQYF.

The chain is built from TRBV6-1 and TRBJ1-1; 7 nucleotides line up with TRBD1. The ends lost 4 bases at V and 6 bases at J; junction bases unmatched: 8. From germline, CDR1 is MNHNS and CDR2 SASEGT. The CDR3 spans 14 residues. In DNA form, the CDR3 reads TGTGCCAGCAGTGTGTATCCAGGGGGTTCTGAAGCTTTCTTT. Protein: CASSVYPGGSEAFF.

The CDR3 bases are TGTGCCAGCAGCCCCAGGACAGGGGGCCACCTCTACAATGAGCAGTTCTTC. It yields the protein CASSPRTGGHLYNEQFF. V gene TRBV5-6 combines with J gene TRBJ2-1; TRBD1 matches at 11 bases. V dropped 4 bases and J dropped 3; count of bases not matched to a gene: 9. The germline V gene encodes CDR1 SGHDT and CDR2 YYEEEE. The CDR3 covers 17 residues.

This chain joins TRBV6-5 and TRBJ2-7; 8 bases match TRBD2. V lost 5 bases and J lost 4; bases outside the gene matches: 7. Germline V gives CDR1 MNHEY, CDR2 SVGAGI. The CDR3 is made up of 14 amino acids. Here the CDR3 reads CASSRGTREYEQYF. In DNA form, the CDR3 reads TGTGCCAGCAGTCGGGGGACTAGAGAATACGAGCAGTACTTC.

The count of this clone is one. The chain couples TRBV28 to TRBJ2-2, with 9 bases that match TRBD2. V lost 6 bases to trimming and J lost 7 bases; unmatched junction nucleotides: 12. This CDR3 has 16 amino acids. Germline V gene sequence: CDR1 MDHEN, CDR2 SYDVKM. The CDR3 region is CASRPLSGGLFGELFF. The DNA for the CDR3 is TGTGCCAGCAGACCCCTTAGCGGGGGTCTTTTCGGGGAGCTGTTTTTT.

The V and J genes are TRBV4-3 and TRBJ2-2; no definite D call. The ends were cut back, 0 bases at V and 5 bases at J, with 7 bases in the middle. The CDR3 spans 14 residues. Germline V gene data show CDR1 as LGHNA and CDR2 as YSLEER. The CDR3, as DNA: TGCGCCAGCAGCCAAGAGAAGGCGACCGGGGAGCTGTTTTTT. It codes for CASSQEKATGELFF.

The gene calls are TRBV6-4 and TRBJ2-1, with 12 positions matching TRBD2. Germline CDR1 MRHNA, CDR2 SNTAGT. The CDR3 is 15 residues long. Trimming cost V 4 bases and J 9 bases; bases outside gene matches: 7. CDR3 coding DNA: TGTGCCAGCAGTGTAGAGACTAGCGGGAGCGGTGAGCAGTTCTTC. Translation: CASSVETSGSGEQFF.

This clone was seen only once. DNA of the CDR3: TGTGCCAGTAGTATAGCCGCTGTAGGCGAGCAGTACTTC. It yields the protein CASSIAAVGEQYF. The chain is built from TRBV19 and TRBJ2-7; no firm D call. This CDR3 spans 13 amino acids. Trimming shortened V by 1 base and J by 6 bases, and 10 bases separated the two germline ends. Germline CDR1 is LNHDA and CDR2 is SQIVND (reference sequence).

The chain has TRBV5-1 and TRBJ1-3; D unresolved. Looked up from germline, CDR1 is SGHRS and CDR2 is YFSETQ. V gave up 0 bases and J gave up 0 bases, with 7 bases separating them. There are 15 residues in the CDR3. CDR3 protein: CASSLDGASGNTIYF. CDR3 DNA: TGCGCCAGCAGCTTGGACGGTGCCTCTGGAAACACCATATATTTT.

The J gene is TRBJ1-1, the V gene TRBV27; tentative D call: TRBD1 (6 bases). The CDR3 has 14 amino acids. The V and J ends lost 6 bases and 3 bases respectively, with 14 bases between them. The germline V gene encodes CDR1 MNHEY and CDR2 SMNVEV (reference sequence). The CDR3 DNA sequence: TGTGCCAGCAGCCCATATCAGGGGTACACTGAAGCTTTCTTT. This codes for CASSPYQGYTEAFF.

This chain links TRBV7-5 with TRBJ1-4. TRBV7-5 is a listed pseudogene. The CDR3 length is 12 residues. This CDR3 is CARSPFREKLFF. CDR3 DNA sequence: TGTGCCAGAAGCCCCTTCCGAGAAAAACTGTTTTTT.

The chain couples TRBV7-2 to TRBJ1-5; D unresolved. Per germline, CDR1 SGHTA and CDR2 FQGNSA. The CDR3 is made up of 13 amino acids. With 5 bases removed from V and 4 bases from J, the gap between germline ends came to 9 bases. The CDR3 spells CASSPSLNQPQHF. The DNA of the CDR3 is TGTGCCAGCAGCCCGTCTCTAAATCAGCCCCAGCATTTT.